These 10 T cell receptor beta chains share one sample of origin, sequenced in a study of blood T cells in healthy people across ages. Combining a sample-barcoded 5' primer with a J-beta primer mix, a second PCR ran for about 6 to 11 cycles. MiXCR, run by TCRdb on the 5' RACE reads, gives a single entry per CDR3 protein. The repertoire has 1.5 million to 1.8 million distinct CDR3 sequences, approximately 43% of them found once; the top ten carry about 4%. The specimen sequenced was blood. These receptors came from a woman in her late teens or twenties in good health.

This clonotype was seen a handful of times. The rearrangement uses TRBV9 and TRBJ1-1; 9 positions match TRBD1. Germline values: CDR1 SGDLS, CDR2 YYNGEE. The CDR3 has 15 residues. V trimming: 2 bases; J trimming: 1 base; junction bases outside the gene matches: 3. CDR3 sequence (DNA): TGTGCCAGCAGCGTCGCGGGACAGGGGAACACTGAAGCTTTCTTT. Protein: CASSVAGQGNTEAFF.

CDR3 coding DNA: TGTGCCAGCAGCCCGGACAGGGTCGCAAACGAGCAGTACTTC. The encoded protein is CASSPDRVANEQYF. The gene calls are TRBV11-2 and TRBJ2-7; TRBD1 matches 8 bases. The trim removed 5 bases at V and 5 bases at J, leaving 8 bases unmatched. From germline, CDR1 is SGHAT and CDR2 FQNNGV. The CDR3 runs to 14 residues.

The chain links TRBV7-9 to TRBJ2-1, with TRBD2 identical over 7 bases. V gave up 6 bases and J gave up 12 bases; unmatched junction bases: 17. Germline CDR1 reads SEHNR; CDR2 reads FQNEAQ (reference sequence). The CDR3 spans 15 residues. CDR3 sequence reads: CASSPVGLEGNRQFF. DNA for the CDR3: TGTGCCAGCAGTCCTGTAGGACTAGAGGGTAATCGGCAGTTCTTC.

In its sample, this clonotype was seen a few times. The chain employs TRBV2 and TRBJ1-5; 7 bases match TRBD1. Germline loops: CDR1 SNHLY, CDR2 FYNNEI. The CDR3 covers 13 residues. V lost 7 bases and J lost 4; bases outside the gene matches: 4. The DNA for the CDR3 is TGTGCCAGCATGGGACAGCCTAATCAGCCCCAGCATTTT. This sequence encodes CASMGQPNQPQHF.

The CDR3 nucleotides are TGCGCCAGCAGCCAAGCCAGACTAGCGGGGGGCTATGAGCAGTACTTC. This encodes CASSQARLAGGYEQYF. The chain links TRBV4-1 to TRBJ2-5, with 13 bases aligning to TRBD2. CDR1 MGHRA and CDR2 YSYEKL come from the germline V gene. The ends lost 1 base at V and 11 bases at J; junction bases unmatched: 10. This CDR3 has 16 residues.

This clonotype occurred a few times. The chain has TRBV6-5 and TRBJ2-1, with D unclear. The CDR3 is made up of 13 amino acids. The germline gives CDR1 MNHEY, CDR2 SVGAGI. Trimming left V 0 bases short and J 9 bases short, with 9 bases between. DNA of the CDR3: TGTGCCAGCAGTTACTCATCCTCGGGTGAGCAGTTCTTC. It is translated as CASSYSSSGEQFF.

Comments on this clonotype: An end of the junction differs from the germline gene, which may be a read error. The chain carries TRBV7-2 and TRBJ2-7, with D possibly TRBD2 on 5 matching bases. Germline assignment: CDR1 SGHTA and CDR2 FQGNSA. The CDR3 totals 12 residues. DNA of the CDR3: TGTGCCAGCAGCCTAGCAGTAGGAAAGCAGTACTTC. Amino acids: CASSLAVGKQYF.

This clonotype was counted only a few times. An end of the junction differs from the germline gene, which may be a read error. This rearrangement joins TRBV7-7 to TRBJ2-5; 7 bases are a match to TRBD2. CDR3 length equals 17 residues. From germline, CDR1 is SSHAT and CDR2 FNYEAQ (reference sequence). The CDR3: CASSAIGGAPGGETQYF. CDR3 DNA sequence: TGTGCTAGCAGCGCCATCGGAGGTGCCCCCGGGGGGGAGACCCAGTACTTC.

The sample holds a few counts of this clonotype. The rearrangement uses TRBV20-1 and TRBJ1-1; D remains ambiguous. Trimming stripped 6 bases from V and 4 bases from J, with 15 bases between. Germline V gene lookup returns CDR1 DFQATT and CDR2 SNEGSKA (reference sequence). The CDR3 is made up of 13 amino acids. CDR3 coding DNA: TGCAGTGCCCCTTCCGGGGTGGGCACTGAAGCTTTCTTT. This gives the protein CSAPSGVGTEAFF.

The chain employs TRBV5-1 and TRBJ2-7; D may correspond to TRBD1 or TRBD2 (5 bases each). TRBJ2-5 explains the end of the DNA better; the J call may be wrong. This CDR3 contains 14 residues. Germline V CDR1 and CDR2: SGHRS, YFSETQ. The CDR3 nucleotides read TGCGCCAGCAGCGTAACGGGACGAGAAGAGACCCAGTACTTC. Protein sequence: CASSVTGREETQYF.